These 18 T cell receptor beta chains were all obtained from the same sample, sequenced in a study of blood T cell repertoires in COVID-19. The protocol was immunoSEQ multiplex PCR, while the TCRdb copy is restricted to in-frame clones and leaves out a portion. Of a few hundred thousand clones in the sample, approximately 87% are singletons; the top ten hold 4.6%. What was sequenced was peripheral blood. Receptors originate from a man aged 55 to 70 who had recovered from COVID-19.

This chain uses TRBV5-1 with TRBJ2-3, with 8 bases lining up with TRBD1. The junction had 8 bases not matched to a gene; V was cut back by 4 bases and J by 7 bases. There are 14 residues in the CDR3. Per the germline V gene, CDR1 is SGHRS and CDR2 is YFSETQ. The CDR3 spells CASSVGQGGNTQYF. The CDR3 nucleotides read TGCGCCAGCAGCGTCGGACAGGGTGGCAATACGCAGTATTTT.

The V call is TRBV12-3 or TRBV12-4, the J call TRBJ1-1; D perhaps matches TRBD1 (6 bases). CDR3 length: 12 amino acids. Between the trimmed V and J ends, which lost 6 bases and 5 bases, there was a span of 10 bases. CDR3 bases: TGTGCCAGCAGGCAGGGGCTTACTGAAGCTTTCTTT. The encoded protein is CASRQGLTEAFF.

The chain is built from TRBV7-8 and TRBJ2-4; TRBD2 is a possible D gene (6 bases). This CDR3 region has 18 residues. Germline-derived CDR1 and CDR2 are SGHVS and FQNEAQ. V lost 1 base, J lost 1 base, and 17 bases lay in between. The CDR3 loop reads CASSLVAGTEAAKNIQYF. As DNA, the CDR3 is TGTGCCAGCAGCTTAGTCGCGGGAACGGAGGCCGCCAAAAACATTCAGTACTTC.

The chain uses TRBV2 and TRBJ1-2, with 8 bases lining up with TRBD1. The CDR3 sequence is 13 residues long. The junction had 5 bases not matched to a gene; V was cut back by 5 bases and J by 6 bases. In germline, CDR1 is SNHLY, CDR2 FYNNEI. The CDR3 bases are TGTGCCAGCAGTCTTCGGACAGGGCATGGCTACACCTTC. It is translated as CASSLRTGHGYTF.

The chain couples TRBV9 to TRBJ2-3; no definite D call. Trimming pared 0 bases from V and 3 bases from J, leaving 5 bases between. The CDR3 consists of 13 residues. Germline CDR1 and CDR2: SGDLS and YYNGEE. The CDR3 coding sequence is TGTGCCAGCAGCGTAGCTTTGACAGATACGCAGTATTTT. Amino acids: CASSVALTDTQYF.

The V gene is TRBV30, the J gene TRBJ2-7, with D perhaps matching TRBD1 (6 bases). Germline V gives CDR1 GTSNPN, CDR2 SVGIG (reference sequence). CDR3 length: 14 amino acids. V was trimmed by 4 bases and J by 1 base, leaving 14 bases between them. CDR3 coding DNA: TGTGCCTGGACACCAGGGCAGGGGTCCTACGAGCAGTACTTC. The encoded protein is CAWTPGQGSYEQYF.

This chain connects TRBV3-1 (or the pseudogene TRBV3-2) to TRBJ2-1, with 7 bases fitting TRBD2. This CDR3 spans 13 amino acids. Germline CDR1 and CDR2: LGHDT and YNNKEL (reference sequence). Trimming cost V 7 bases and J 3 bases; bases outside gene matches: 3. CDR3: CASMSGVYNEQFF. Written as DNA, the CDR3 is TGTGCCAGCATGAGCGGGGTCTACAATGAGCAGTTCTTC.

The V call is TRBV27, the J call TRBJ1-6; unclear D gene. V was cut by 7 bases and J by 8 bases, with 18 bases left in between. From germline, CDR1 is MNHEY and CDR2 SMNVEV (reference sequence). CDR3 length: 15 amino acids. The CDR3 loop reads CASTPGGAVYSPLHF. CDR3 in DNA: TGTGCCAGCACCCCGGGAGGAGCGGTGTATTCACCCCTCCACTTT.

The rearrangement links TRBV27 to TRBJ2-7; possible D gene TRBD1, 5 bases. CDR3 length: 14 amino acids. Trimming took off 9 bases at V and 0 bases at J, with 15 bases between the two ends. Germline V gene data show CDR1 as MNHEY and CDR2 as SMNVEV (reference sequence). The CDR3 bases are TGTGCCAGTTCCGTGGGGCCAAGCTCCTACGAGCAGTACTTC. It translates to CASSVGPSSYEQYF.

J is TRBJ2-2 and V is TRBV24-1, with D possibly TRBD1 on 6 matching bases. Germline-derived CDR1 and CDR2 are KGHDR and SFDVKD. This CDR3 has 14 residues. V was trimmed by 9 bases and J by 6 bases, leaving 16 bases between them. Written as DNA, the CDR3 is TGTGCCACCTACACAGGGTTGATGGCCGGGGAGCTGTTTTTT. This gives the protein CATYTGLMAGELFF.

This chain uses TRBV12-3 or TRBV12-4 with TRBJ1-5; D perhaps matches TRBD1 (5 bases). The V end was cut by 8 bases, the J end by 6 bases, with 14 bases between. The CDR3 covers 13 residues. CDR3 loop: CASRRGGGQPQHF. CDR3 sequence (DNA): TGTGCCAGCCGTCGGGGGGGAGGTCAGCCCCAGCATTTT.

The chain joins TRBV9 to TRBJ2-3; the match to TRBD2 covers 11 bases. CDR1 and CDR2 from the germline V gene are SGDLS and YYNGEE. CDR3 length equals 16 residues. The ends lost 3 bases at V and 7 bases at J; junction bases unmatched: 10. The CDR3 nucleotides are TGTGCCAGCAGCGGACCACTAGCGGGAGCGGGCAATACGCAGTATTTT. This codes for CASSGPLAGAGNTQYF. Drawing the rest from reference TRBV9 and TRBJ2-3, the complete variable domain is DSGVTQTPKHLITATGQRVTLRCSPRSGDLSVYWYQQSLDQGLQFLIQYYNGEERAKGNILERFSAQQFPDLHSELNLSSLELGDSALYFCASSGPLAGAGNTQYFGPGTRLTVL.

This clone is medium-sized in the sample. The J gene is TRBJ2-2, the V gene TRBV3-1 (or the pseudogene TRBV3-2); no clear D gene. V was clipped by 3 bases and J by 4 bases, with 9 bases between them. The CDR3 has 14 residues. Germline CDR1 is LGHDT and CDR2 is YNNKEL (reference sequence). CDR3: CASSHFPPTGELFF. The CDR3 coding sequence is TGTGCCAGCAGCCACTTCCCCCCCACCGGGGAGCTGTTTTTT.

The chain couples TRBV5-1 to TRBJ2-2, with a weak D call TRBD1 (6 bases). Germline CDR1 reads SGHRS; CDR2 reads YFSETQ. Trimming left V 2 bases short and J 5 bases short, with 16 bases between. The CDR3 is 16 residues long. CDR3 bases: TGCGCCAGCAGCTTCTTAACAGGGACCATTACCGGGGAGCTGTTTTTT. Translating it yields CASSFLTGTITGELFF.

This chain links TRBV29-1 with TRBJ2-1; tentatively, D is TRBD2 (5 bases). This CDR3 has 12 residues. Trimming removed 2 bases at V and 7 bases at J, with 9 bases between. CDR1 SQVTM and CDR2 ANQGSEA come from the germline V gene. The CDR3, as DNA: TGCAGCGTTGAAAAACTAGGGAATGAGCAGTTCTTC. Its translation: CSVEKLGNEQFF.

J is TRBJ1-2 and V is TRBV29-1; D is undetermined. The CDR3 totals 10 residues. CDR1 is SQVTM and CDR2 is ANQGSEA in the germline V gene. Trimming removed 3 bases from V and 4 bases from J, with 3 bases in between. CDR3: CSVDVYGYTF. The CDR3 nucleotides are TGCAGCGTTGACGTCTATGGCTACACCTTC.

In its sample, this clone was seen once. The chain links TRBV29-1 to TRBJ1-1, with D possibly matching TRBD1 (6 bases). The V end was cut by 6 bases, the J end by 1 base, with 9 bases between. Germline CDR1 SQVTM, CDR2 ANQGSEA. CDR3 length: 12 amino acids. The CDR3 reads CSVDSANTEAFF. The DNA for the CDR3 is TGCAGCGTGGACAGCGCGAACACTGAAGCTTTCTTT.

The chain employs TRBV9 and TRBJ2-7; tentatively, D is TRBD2 (6 bases). The CDR3 runs 15 residues. From germline, CDR1 is SGDLS and CDR2 YYNGEE. Trimming took off 3 bases at V and 7 bases at J, with 20 bases between the two ends. This CDR3 reads CASSARLEGTREQYF. CDR3 DNA: TGTGCCAGCAGCGCGCGACTAGAGGGGACGAGAGAGCAGTACTTC.